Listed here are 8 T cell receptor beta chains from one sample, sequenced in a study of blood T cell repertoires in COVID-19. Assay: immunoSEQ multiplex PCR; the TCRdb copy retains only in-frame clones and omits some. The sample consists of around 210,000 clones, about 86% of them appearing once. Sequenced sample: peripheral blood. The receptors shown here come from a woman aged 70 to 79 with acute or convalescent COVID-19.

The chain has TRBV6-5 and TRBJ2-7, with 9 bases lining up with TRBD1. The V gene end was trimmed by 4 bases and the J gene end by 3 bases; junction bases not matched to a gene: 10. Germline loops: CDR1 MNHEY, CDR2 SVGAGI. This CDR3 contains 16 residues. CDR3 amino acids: CASSLSPATGGYEQYF. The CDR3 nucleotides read TGTGCCAGCAGTTTATCTCCGGCGACAGGGGGCTACGAGCAGTACTTC.

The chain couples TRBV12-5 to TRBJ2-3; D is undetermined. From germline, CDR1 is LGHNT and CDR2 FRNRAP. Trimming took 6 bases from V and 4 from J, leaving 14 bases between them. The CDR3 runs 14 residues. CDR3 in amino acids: CASGPRALADTQYF. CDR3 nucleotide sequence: TGTGCTAGTGGACCCCGAGCGCTCGCAGATACGCAGTATTTT. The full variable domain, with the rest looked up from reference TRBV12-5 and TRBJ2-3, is DARVTQTPRHKVTEMGQEVTMRCQPILGHNTVFWYRQTMMQGLELLAYFRNRAPLDDSGMPKDRFSAEMPDATLATLKIQPSEPRDSAVYFCASGPRALADTQYFGPGTRLTVL.

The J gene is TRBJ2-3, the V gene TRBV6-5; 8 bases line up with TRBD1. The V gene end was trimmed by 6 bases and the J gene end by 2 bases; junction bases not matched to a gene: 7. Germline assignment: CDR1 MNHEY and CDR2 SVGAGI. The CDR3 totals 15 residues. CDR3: CASSDRDRTTDTQYF. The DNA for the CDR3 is TGTGCCAGCAGCGACAGGGACAGGACCACAGATACGCAGTATTTT.

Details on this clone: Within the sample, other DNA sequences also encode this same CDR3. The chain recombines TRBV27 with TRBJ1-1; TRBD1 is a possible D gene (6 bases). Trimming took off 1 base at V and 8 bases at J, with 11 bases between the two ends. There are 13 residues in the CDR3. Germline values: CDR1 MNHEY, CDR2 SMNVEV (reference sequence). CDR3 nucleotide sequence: TGTGCCAGCAGTTTATTGGGGGGGCGGGAAGCTTTCTTT. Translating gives CASSLLGGREAFF.

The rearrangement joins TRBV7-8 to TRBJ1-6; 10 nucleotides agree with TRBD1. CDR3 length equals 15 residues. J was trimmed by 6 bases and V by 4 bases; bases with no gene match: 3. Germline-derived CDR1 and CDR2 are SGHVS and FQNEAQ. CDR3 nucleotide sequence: TGTGCCAGCAGCTCCAGGACAGGGGGTAATTCACCCCTCCACTTT. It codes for CASSSRTGGNSPLHF.

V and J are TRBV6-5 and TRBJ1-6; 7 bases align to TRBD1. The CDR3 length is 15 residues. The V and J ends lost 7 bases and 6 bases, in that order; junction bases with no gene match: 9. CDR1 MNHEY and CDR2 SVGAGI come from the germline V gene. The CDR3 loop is CASNPDRRINSPLHF. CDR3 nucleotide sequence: TGTGCCAGCAATCCGGACAGGAGAATTAATTCACCCCTCCACTTT.

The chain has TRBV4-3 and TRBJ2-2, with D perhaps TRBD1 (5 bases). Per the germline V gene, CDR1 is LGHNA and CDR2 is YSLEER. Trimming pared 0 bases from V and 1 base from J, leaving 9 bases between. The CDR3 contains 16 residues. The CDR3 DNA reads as TGCGCCAGCAGCCAAGATCCCGGACAGAACACCGGGGAGCTGTTTTTT. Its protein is CASSQDPGQNTGELFF.

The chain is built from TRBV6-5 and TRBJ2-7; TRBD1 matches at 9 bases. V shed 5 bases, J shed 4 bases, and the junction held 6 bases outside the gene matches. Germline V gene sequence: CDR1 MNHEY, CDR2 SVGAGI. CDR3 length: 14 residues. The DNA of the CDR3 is TGTGCCAGCAGTCCCGGGACAGGGAGGTACGAGCAGTACTTC. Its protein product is CASSPGTGRYEQYF.